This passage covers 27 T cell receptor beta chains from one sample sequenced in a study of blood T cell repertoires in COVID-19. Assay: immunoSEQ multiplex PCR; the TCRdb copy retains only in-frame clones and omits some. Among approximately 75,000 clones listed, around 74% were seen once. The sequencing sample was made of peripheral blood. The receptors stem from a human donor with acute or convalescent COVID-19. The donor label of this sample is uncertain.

This CDR3 is CASSTGTVLFGNTIYF. CDR3 bases: TGTGCCAGCAGCACTGGGACAGTCCTGTTTGGAAACACCATATATTTT. The rearrangement joins TRBV21-1 to TRBJ1-3; the DNA was not compared with TRBD1, the D call given in the table. TRBV21-1 is designated a pseudogene. The CDR3 loop spans 16 amino acids.

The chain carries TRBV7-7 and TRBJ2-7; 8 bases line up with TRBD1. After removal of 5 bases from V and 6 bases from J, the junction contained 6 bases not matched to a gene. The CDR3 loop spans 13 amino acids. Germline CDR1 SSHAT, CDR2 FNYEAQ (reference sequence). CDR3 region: CASSPRTGFEQYF. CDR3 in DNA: TGTGCCAGCAGCCCCCGGACAGGGTTCGAGCAGTACTTC.

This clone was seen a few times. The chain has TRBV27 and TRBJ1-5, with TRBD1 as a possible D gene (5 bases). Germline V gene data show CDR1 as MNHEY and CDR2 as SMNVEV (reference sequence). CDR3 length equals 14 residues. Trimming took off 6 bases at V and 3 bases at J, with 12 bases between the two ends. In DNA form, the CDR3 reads TGTGCCAGCAGATGGGGACTGACCAATCAGCCCCAGCATTTT. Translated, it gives CASRWGLTNQPQHF.

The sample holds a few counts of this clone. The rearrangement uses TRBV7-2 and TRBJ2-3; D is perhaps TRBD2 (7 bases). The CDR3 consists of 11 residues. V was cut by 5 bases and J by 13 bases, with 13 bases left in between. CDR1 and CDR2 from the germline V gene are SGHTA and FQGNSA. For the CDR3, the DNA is TGTGCCAGCAGCCGAGGGGGGGCTAAGTATTTT. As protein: CASSRGGAKYF.

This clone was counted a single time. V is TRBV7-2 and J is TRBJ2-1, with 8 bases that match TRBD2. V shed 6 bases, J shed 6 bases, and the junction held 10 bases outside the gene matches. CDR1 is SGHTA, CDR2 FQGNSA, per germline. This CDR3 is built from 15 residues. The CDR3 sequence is CASRPTGTRGNEQFF. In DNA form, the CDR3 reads TGTGCCAGCAGACCTACCGGGACTAGGGGCAATGAGCAGTTCTTC. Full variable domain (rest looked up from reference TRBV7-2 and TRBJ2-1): GAGVSQSPSNKVTEKGKDVELRCDPISGHTALYWYRQSLGQGLEFLIYFQGNSAPDKSGLPSDRFSAERTGGSVSTLTIQRTQQEDSAVYLCASRPTGTRGNEQFFGPGTRLTVL.

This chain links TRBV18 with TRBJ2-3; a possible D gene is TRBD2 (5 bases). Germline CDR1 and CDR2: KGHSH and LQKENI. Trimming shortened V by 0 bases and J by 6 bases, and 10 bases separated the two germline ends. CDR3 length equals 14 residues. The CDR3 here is CASSPPAVMDTQYF. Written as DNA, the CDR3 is TGTGCCAGCTCACCACCAGCGGTTATGGATACGCAGTATTTT.

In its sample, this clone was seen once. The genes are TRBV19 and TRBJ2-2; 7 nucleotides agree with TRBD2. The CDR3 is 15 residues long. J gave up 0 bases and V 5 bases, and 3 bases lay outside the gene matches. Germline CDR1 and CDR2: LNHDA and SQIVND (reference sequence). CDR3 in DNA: TGTGCCAGTAGTCTCGGACTAGCGAACACCGGGGAGCTGTTTTTT. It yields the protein CASSLGLANTGELFF.

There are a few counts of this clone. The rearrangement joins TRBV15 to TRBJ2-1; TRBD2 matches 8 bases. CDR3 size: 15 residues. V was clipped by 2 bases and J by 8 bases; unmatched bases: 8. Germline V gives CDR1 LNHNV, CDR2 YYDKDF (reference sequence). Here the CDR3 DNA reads TGTGCCACCAGCAGATCCCTCAGCGGGGGCGATGAGCAGTTCTTC. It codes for CATSRSLSGGDEQFF.

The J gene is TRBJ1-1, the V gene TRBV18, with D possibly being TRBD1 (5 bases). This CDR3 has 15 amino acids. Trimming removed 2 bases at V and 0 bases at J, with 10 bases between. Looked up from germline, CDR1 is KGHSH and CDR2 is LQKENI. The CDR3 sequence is CASSPYPRVNTEAFF. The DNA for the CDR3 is TGTGCCAGCTCACCATACCCCAGGGTGAACACTGAAGCTTTCTTT.

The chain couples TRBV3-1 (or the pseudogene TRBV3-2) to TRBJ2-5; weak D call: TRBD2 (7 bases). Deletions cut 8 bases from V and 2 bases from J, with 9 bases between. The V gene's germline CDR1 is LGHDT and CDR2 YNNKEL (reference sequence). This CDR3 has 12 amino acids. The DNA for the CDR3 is TGTGCCAGCGGGGGGGCGCAAGAGACCCAGTACTTC. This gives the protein CASGGAQETQYF.

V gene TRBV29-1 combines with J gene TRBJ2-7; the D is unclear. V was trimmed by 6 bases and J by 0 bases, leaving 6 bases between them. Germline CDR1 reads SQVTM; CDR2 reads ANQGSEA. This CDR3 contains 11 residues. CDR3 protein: CSVAVSYEQYF. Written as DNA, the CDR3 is TGCAGCGTGGCCGTCTCCTACGAGCAGTACTTC.

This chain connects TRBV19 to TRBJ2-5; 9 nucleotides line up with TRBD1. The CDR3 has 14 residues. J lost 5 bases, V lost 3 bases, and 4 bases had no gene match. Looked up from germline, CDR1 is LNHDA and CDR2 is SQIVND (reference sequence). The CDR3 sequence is CASSIGDRVETQYF. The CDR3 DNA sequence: TGTGCCAGTAGTATCGGGGACAGGGTGGAGACCCAGTACTTC.

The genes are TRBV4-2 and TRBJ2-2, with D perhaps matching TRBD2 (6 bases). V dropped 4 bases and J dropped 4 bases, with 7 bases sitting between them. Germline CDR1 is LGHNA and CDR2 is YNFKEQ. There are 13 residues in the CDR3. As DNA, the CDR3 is TGTGCCAGCAGCCCCGGGAGCACCGGGGAGCTGTTTTTT. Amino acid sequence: CASSPGSTGELFF.

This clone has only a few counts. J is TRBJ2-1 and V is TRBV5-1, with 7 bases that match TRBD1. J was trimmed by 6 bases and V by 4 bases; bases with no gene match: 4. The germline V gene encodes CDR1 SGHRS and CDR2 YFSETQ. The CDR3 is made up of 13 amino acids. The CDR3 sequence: CASSPDRLNEQFF. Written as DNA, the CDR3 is TGCGCCAGCAGCCCGGACAGGCTCAATGAGCAGTTCTTC. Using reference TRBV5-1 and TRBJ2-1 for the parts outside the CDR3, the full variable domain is KAGVTQTPRYLIKTRGQQVTLSCSPISGHRSVSWYQQTPGQGLQFLFEYFSETQRNKGNFPGRFSGRQFSNSRSEMNVSTLELGDSALYLCASSPDRLNEQFFGPGTRLTVL.

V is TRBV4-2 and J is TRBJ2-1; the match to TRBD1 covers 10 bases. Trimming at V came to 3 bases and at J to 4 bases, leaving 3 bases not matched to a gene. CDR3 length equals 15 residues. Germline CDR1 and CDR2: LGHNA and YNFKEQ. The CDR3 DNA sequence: TGTGCCAGCAGCCAGCGGGACAGGGGTTACAATGAGCAGTTCTTC. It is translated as CASSQRDRGYNEQFF.

CDR3 region: CASSRAPDRGHQPQHF. In nucleotides, the CDR3 is TGTGCCAGTAGTAGGGCGCCGGACAGGGGCCATCAGCCCCAGCATTTT. V is TRBV19 and J is TRBJ1-5, with 9 positions matching TRBD1. V was pared by 4 bases and J by 5 bases, with 9 bases of the junction left unmatched. This CDR3 spans 16 amino acids. Germline V gene lookup returns CDR1 LNHDA and CDR2 SQIVND (reference sequence).

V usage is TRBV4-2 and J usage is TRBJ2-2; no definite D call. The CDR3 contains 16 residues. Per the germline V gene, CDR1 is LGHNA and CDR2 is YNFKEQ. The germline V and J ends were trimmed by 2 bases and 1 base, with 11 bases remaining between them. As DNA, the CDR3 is TGTGCCAGCAGCCAACCACAAGTTATGAACACCGGGGAGCTGTTTTTT. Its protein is CASSQPQVMNTGELFF.

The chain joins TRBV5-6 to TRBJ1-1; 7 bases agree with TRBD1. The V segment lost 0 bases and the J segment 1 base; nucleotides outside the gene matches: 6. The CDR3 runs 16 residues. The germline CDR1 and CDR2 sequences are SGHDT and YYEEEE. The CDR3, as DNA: TGTGCCAGCAGCTTGGAGGCAGGGGGATGGAACACTGAAGCTTTCTTT. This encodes CASSLEAGGWNTEAFF.

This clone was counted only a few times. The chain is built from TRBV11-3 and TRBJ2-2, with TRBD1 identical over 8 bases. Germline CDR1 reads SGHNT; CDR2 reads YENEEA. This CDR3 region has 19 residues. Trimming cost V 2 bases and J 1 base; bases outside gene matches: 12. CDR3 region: CASSLSNRGTSKNTGELFF. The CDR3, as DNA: TGTGCCAGCAGCTTAAGCAACAGGGGGACTTCTAAGAACACCGGGGAGCTGTTTTTT.

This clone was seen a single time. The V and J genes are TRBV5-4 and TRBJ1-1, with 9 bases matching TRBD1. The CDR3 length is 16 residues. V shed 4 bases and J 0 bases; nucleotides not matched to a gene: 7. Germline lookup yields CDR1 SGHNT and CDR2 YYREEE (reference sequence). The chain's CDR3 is CASSNPTGGLNTEAFF. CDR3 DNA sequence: TGTGCCAGCAGCAACCCGACAGGGGGGCTGAACACTGAAGCTTTCTTT.

CDR3 nucleotide sequence: TGTGCCAGCAGCTTGACAACCCCCCCTCGGGCTTTCTTT. Its translation is CASSLTTPPRAFF. The rearrangement uses TRBV11-2 and TRBJ1-1; D call uncertain. The V gene's germline CDR1 is SGHAT and CDR2 FQNNGV. The V and J ends lost 3 bases and 11 bases respectively, with 16 bases between them. The CDR3 totals 13 residues.

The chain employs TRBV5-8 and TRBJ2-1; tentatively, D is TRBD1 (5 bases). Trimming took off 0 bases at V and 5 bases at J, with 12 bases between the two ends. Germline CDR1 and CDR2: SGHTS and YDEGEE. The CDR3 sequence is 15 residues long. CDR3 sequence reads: CASSLEGLLNNEQFF. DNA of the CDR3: TGTGCCAGCAGCTTGGAGGGGCTTTTGAACAATGAGCAGTTCTTC.

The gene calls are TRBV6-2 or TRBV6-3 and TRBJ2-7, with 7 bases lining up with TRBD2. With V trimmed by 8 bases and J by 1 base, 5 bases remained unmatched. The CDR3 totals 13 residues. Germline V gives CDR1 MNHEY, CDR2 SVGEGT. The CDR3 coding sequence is TGTGCCAGCGGCCGGACTAGATCCTACGAGCAGTACTTC. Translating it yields CASGRTRSYEQYF.

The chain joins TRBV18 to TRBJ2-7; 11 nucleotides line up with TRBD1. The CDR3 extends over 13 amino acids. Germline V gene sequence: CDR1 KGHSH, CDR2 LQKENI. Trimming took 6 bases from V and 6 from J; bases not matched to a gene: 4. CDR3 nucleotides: TGTGCCAGCTCGTCCGGGACAGGGGGCGAGCAGTACTTC. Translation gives CASSSGTGGEQYF.

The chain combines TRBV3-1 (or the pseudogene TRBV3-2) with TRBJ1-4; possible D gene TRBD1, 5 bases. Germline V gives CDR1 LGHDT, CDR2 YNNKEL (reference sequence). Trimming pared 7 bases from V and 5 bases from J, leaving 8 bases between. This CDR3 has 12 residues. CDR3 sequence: CASKRGNEKLFF. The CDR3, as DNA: TGTGCCAGCAAGCGGGGGAATGAAAAACTGTTTTTT.

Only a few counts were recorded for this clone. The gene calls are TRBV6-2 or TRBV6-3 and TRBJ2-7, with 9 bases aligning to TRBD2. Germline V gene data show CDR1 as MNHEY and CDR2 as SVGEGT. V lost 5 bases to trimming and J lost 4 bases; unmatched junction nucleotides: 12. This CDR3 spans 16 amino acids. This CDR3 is CASSPLGRGGRYEQYV. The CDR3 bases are TGTGCCAGCAGTCCGCTTGGGCGGGGGGGAAGGTACGAGCAGTACGTC.

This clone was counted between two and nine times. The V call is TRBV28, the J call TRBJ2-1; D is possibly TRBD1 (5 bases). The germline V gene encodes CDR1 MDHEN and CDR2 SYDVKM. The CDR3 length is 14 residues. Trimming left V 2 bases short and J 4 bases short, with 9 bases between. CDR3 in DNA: TGTGCCAGCAGTTTAAAGCAGGGTTACAATGAGCAGTTCTTC. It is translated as CASSLKQGYNEQFF.